Following are 18 T cell receptor beta chains from one sample sequenced in a study of T-cell memory formation after mild COVID-19. Each CDR3 protein gets one entry after TCRdb re-called the 5' RACE reads with MiXCR. The profile shows roughly 560,000 distinct CDR3 sequences, over 20% of them singletons. Sample: PBMCs or a T cell subset sorted from them (not recorded which). These TCRs come from an adult woman who had mild COVID-19 (a few samples of this study predate the infection). Cell type and time point are not known.

This clonotype was detected ten times or more. J is TRBJ1-2 and V is TRBV18, with 9 bases fitting TRBD1. V dropped 6 bases and J dropped 6; count of bases not matched to a gene: 5. CDR1 and CDR2 (germline): KGHSH, LQKENI. The CDR3 totals 13 residues. The CDR3 region has the DNA TGTGCCAGCTCGCCAGGACAGGGGCATGGCTACACCTTC. This encodes CASSPGQGHGYTF.

This sequence joins TRBV19 and TRBJ2-2; 9 nucleotides align to TRBD1. V shed 11 bases and J 5 bases; nucleotides not matched to a gene: 15. Germline V lookup: CDR1 LNHDA, CDR2 SQIVND (reference sequence). This CDR3 contains 16 residues. As DNA, the CDR3 is TGTGCCGCCAACAGCCCGGGACAGGGAATAACCGGGGAGCTGTTTTTT. This translates into CAANSPGQGITGELFF.

V gene TRBV4-3 combines with J gene TRBJ1-4; unclear D gene. The CDR3 is made up of 15 amino acids. Deletions cut 0 bases from V and 7 bases from J, with 12 bases between. The germline CDR1 and CDR2 sequences are LGHNA and YSLEER. The CDR3: CASSQELGNFEKLFF. As DNA, the CDR3 is TGCGCCAGCAGCCAAGAGTTGGGAAATTTTGAAAAACTGTTTTTT.

The chain carries TRBV18 and TRBJ2-3; D uncertain. V shed 3 bases and J shed 2 bases, with 9 bases lying between them. This CDR3 contains 14 residues. Germline CDR1 is KGHSH and CDR2 is LQKENI. The CDR3 DNA follows: TGTGCCAGCTCACCGCCCTTTGACACAGATACGCAGTATTTT. Its translation: CASSPPFDTDTQYF.

The rearrangement links TRBV11-1 to TRBJ2-1; 7 bases map to TRBD2. The CDR3 runs to 15 residues. J gave up 5 bases and V 5 bases, and 9 bases lay outside the gene matches. Germline CDR1 reads SGHAT; CDR2 reads FQDESV (reference sequence). The CDR3 here is CASSPYRDYHNEQFF. In DNA form, the CDR3 reads TGTGCCAGCAGCCCATACCGGGACTACCACAATGAGCAGTTCTTC.

On this clonotype itself: Its ends do not fully match the called genes, so a read error is possible. The chain uses TRBV5-1 and TRBJ2-7, with D possibly being TRBD2 (6 bases). The CDR3 has 14 residues. The V gene's germline CDR1 is SGHRS and CDR2 YFSETQ. CDR3 residues: CASSSTRNPSYTFF. For the CDR3, the DNA is TGCGCCAGCAGCTCGACTAGAAACCCGTCCTATACTTTCTTC.

The chain couples TRBV10-3 to TRBJ2-1, with 7 nucleotides matching TRBD1. The germline gives CDR1 ENHRY, CDR2 SYGVKD. V dropped 0 bases and J dropped 2; count of bases not matched to a gene: 1. This CDR3 is built from 15 residues. The CDR3 reads CAISESGGAYNEQFF. The CDR3 DNA is TGTGCCATCAGTGAGTCAGGGGGCGCCTACAATGAGCAGTTCTTC.

The chain is built from TRBV12-3 or TRBV12-4 and TRBJ1-6, with 11 bases lining up with TRBD1. The V gene end was trimmed by 6 bases and the J gene end by 18 bases; junction bases not matched to a gene: 10. This CDR3 spans 13 amino acids. In DNA form, the CDR3 reads TGTGCCAGCAGCGGACAGGGGGCCCTTGATCCCCACTTT. This sequence encodes CASSGQGALDPHF.

CDR3 sequence: CASSLVGREAFF. CDR3 nucleotides: TGTGCCAGCAGCTTAGTGGGCAGGGAAGCTTTCTTT. The chain is built from TRBV7-9 and TRBJ1-1; D not resolved. The CDR3 runs 12 residues. V lost 1 base and J lost 8, with 8 bases in between. The V gene's germline CDR1 is SEHNR and CDR2 FQNEAQ (reference sequence).

This clonotype came up a few times. This chain links TRBV7-9 with TRBJ1-1, with D possibly being TRBD1 (6 bases). Trimming left V 4 bases short and J 6 bases short, with 15 bases between. Per the germline V gene, CDR1 is SEHNR and CDR2 is FQNEAQ (reference sequence). The CDR3 sequence is 14 residues long. This chain's CDR3 is CASSSDKQGPEAFF. CDR3 sequence (DNA): TGTGCCAGCAGCTCAGATAAACAGGGACCTGAAGCTTTCTTT.

The sample holds a few counts of this clonotype. This chain connects TRBV24-1 to TRBJ1-5; TRBD1 agrees at 7 bases. Germline V gene lookup returns CDR1 KGHDR and CDR2 SFDVKD. The CDR3 sequence is 15 residues long. J lost 2 bases, V lost 4 bases, and 4 bases had no gene match. The DNA for the CDR3 is TGTGCCACCAGTGAACCAGGGGGTGGCAATCAGCCCCAGCATTTT. Translating gives CATSEPGGGNQPQHF.

This clonotype showed up just a few times. The J gene is TRBJ1-1, the V gene TRBV7-9; the D gene is possibly TRBD1 (5 bases). The CDR3 loop spans 15 amino acids. Germline V CDR1 and CDR2: SEHNR, FQNEAQ (reference sequence). V was cut by 5 bases and J by 1 base, with 14 bases left in between. CDR3 loop: CASSDHGAQNTEAFF. The CDR3 DNA is TGTGCCAGCAGCGACCACGGGGCTCAGAACACTGAAGCTTTCTTT.

Only a few counts were recorded for this clonotype. The V gene is TRBV9, the J gene TRBJ1-2; D possibly corresponds to TRBD1 (5 bases). V was shortened by 5 bases and J by 4 bases, with 21 bases between the two germline ends. This CDR3 spans 16 amino acids. Germline V gives CDR1 SGDLS, CDR2 YYNGEE. The CDR3 here is CASSKRWGEGTYGYTF. CDR3 nucleotides: TGTGCCAGCAGTAAGCGCTGGGGGGAGGGGACCTATGGCTACACCTTC.

Only a few counts were recorded for this clonotype. The V gene is TRBV6-6, the J gene TRBJ2-7; D is perhaps TRBD1 (6 bases). The V end was cut by 4 bases, the J end by 3 bases, with 22 bases between. The germline gives CDR1 MNHNY, CDR2 SVGAGI (reference sequence). The CDR3 covers 17 residues. The CDR3 DNA reads as TGTGCCAGCAGTTTCCCACCGGCGACAGGAATTCACTACGAGCAGTACTTC. This translates into CASSFPPATGIHYEQYF.

The J gene is TRBJ2-3, the V gene TRBV6-1, with D perhaps matching TRBD2 (6 bases). Trimming shortened V by 1 base and J by 6 bases, and 14 bases separated the two germline ends. CDR1 is MNHNS and CDR2 is SASEGT in the germline V gene. This CDR3 is built from 15 residues. CDR3 coding DNA: TGTGCCAGCAGTGAAGACGATTTCCGGGGGGATACGCAGTATTTT. This encodes CASSEDDFRGDTQYF.

V gene TRBV5-1 combines with J gene TRBJ2-3; perhaps D is TRBD1 or TRBD2 (5 bases each). This CDR3 contains 16 residues. Germline CDR1 is SGHRS and CDR2 is YFSETQ. Trimming shortened V by 4 bases and J by 2 bases, and 17 bases separated the two germline ends. CDR3 sequence reads: CASSRAGTNPTDTQYF. In DNA form, the CDR3 reads TGCGCCAGCAGCAGGGCCGGGACCAACCCCACAGATACGCAGTATTTT.

The rearrangement links TRBV3-1 to TRBJ1-2; D is perhaps TRBD1 (5 bases). Trimming took 2 bases from V and 3 from J, leaving 19 bases between them. Germline-derived CDR1 and CDR2 are LGHDT and YNNKEL (reference sequence). CDR3 length: 17 amino acids. DNA of the CDR3: TGTGCCAGCAGCCAACATGGGGCAGGTGTTGGCGACTATGGCTACACCTTC. It yields the protein CASSQHGAGVGDYGYTF.

The chain links TRBV5-1 to TRBJ2-7, with 10 positions matching TRBD1. The CDR3 extends over 13 amino acids. Germline lookup yields CDR1 SGHRS and CDR2 YFSETQ. V was clipped by 5 bases and J by 6 bases; unmatched bases: 5. CDR3 residues: CASSSGQGSEQYF. As DNA, the CDR3 is TGCGCCAGCAGTTCGGGACAGGGGAGCGAGCAGTACTTC.